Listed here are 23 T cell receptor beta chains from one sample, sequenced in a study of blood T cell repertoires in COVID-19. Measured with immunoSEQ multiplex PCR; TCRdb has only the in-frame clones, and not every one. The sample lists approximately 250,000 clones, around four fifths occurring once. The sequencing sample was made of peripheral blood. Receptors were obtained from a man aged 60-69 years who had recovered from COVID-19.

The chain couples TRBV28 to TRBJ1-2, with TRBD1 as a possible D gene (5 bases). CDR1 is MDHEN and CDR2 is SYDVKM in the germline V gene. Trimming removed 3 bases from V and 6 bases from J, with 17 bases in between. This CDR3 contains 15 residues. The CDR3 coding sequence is TGTGCCAGCAGTTTGAGTTCGGGACTAAGCAATGGCTACACCTTC. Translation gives CASSLSSGLSNGYTF.

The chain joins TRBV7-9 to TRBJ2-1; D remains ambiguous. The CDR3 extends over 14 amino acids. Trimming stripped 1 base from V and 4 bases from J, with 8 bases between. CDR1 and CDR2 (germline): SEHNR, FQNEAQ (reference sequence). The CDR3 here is CASSLEIRYNEQFF. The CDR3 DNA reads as TGTGCCAGCAGCTTAGAGATCAGATACAATGAGCAGTTCTTC.

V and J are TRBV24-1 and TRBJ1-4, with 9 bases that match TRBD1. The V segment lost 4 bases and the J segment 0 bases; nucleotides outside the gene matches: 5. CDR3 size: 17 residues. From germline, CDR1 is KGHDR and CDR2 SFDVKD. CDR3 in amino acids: CATSDLDRGTTNEKLFF. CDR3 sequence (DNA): TGTGCCACCAGTGACCTTGACAGGGGGACAACTAATGAAAAACTGTTTTTT.

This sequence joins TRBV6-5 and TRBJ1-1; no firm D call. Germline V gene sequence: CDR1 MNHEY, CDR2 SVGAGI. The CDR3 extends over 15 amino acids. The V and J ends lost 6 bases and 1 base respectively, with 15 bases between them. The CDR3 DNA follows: TGTGCCAGCAGAGGACTGGGAGGGAAGAACACTGAAGCTTTCTTT. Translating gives CASRGLGGKNTEAFF.

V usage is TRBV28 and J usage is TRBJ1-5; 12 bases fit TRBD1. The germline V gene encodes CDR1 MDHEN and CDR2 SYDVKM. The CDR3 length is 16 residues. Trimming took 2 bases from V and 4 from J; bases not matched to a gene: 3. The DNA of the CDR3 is TGTGCCAGCAGTTTAGAGGGACAGGGGGCGAATCAGCCCCAGCATTTT. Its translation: CASSLEGQGANQPQHF. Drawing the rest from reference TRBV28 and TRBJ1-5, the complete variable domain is DVKVTQSSRYLVKRTGEKVFLECVQDMDHENMFWYRQDPGLGLRLIYFSYDVKMKEKGDIPEGYSVSREKKERFSLILESASTNQTSMYLCASSLEGQGANQPQHFGDGTRLSIL.

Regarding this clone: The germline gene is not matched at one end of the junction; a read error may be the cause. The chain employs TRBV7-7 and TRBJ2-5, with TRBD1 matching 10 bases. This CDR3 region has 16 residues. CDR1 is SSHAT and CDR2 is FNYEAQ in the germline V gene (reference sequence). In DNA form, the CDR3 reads TGTGCTAGCAGCCGCTCCGGGACAGGGGCCCAAGAGACCCAGTACTTC. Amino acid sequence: CASSRSGTGAQETQYF.

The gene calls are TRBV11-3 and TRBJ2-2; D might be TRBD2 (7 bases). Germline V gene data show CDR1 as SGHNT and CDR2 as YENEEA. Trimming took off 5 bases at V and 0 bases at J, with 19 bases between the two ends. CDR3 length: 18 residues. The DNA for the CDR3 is TGTGCCAGCAGCCCAGGGGTTGTTGCGGGGGCGAACACCGGGGAGCTGTTTTTT. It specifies CASSPGVVAGANTGELFF.

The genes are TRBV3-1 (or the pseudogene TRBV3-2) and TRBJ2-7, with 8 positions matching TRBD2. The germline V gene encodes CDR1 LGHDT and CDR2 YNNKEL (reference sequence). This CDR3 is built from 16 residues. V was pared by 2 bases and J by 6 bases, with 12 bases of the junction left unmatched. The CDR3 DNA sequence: TGTGCCAGCAGCCAACCCGCGGTCGGGAGGGCCCCCGAGCAGTACTTC. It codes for CASSQPAVGRAPEQYF.

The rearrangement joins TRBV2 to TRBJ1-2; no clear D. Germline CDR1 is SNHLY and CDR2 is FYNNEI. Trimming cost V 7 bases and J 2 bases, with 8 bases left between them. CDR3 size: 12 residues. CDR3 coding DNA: TGTGCCAGCACGGAGTCGAACTATGGCTACACCTTC. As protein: CASTESNYGYTF.

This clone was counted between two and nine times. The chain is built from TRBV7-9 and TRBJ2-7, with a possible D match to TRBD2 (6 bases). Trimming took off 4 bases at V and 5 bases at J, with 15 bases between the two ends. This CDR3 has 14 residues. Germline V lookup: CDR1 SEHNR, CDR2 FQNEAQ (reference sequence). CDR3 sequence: CASSSPGLANEQYF. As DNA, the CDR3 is TGTGCCAGCAGCTCCCCGGGACTGGCAAACGAGCAGTACTTC.

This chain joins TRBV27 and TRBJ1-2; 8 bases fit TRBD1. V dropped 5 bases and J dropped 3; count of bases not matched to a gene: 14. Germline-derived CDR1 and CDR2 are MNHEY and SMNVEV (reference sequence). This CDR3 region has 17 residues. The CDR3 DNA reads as TGTGCCAGCAGTCCCGAGGACAGGGCCGCCGGGGACTATGGCTACACCTTC. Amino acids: CASSPEDRAAGDYGYTF.

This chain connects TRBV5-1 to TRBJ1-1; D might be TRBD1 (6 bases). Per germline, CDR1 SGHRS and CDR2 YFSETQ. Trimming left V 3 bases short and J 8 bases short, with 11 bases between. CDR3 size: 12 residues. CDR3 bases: TGCGCCAGCAGCTACCAGACAGGAGAAGCTTTCTTT. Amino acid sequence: CASSYQTGEAFF. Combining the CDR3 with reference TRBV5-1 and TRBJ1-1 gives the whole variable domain KAGVTQTPRYLIKTRGQQVTLSCSPISGHRSVSWYQQTPGQGLQFLFEYFSETQRNKGNFPGRFSGRQFSNSRSEMNVSTLELGDSALYLCASSYQTGEAFFGQGTRLTVV.

CDR3 sequence: CASSVSTGTGANVLTF. The DNA of the CDR3 is TGTGCCAGCAGCGTCTCGACAGGGACTGGGGCCAACGTCCTGACTTTC. The genes are TRBV9 and TRBJ2-6; 7 nucleotides align to TRBD1. The V gene end was trimmed by 2 bases and the J gene end by 2 bases; junction bases not matched to a gene: 4. This CDR3 has 16 residues. Germline V lookup: CDR1 SGDLS, CDR2 YYNGEE.

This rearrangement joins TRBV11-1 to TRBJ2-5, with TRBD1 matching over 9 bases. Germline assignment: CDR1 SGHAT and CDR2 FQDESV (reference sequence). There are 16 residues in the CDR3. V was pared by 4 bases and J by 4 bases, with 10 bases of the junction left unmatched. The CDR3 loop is CASSSTPGTGIETQYF. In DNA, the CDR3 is TGTGCCAGCAGCTCTACCCCCGGGACAGGGATAGAGACCCAGTACTTC.

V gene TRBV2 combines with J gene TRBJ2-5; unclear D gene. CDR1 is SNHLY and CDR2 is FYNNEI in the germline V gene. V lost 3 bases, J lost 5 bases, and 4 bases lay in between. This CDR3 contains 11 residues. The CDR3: CASSDFETQYF. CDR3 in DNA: TGTGCCAGCAGTGACTTTGAGACCCAGTACTTC.

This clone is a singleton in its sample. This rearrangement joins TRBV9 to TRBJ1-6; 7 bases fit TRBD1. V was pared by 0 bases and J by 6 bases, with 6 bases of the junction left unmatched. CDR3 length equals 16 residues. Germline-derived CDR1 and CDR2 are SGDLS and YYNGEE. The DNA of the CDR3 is TGTGCCAGCAGCGTAGAAGGAACAGGGGTTAATTCACCCCTCCACTTT. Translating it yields CASSVEGTGVNSPLHF. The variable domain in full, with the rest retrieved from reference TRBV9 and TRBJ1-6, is DSGVTQTPKHLITATGQRVTLRCSPRSGDLSVYWYQQSLDQGLQFLIQYYNGEERAKGNILERFSAQQFPDLHSELNLSSLELGDSALYFCASSVEGTGVNSPLHFGNGTRLTVT.

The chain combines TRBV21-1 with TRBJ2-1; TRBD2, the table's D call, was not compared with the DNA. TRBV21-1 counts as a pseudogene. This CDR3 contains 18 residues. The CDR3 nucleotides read TGTGCCAGCAGCAAAGAACCTTTGACTAGCGGGATATACAATGAGCAGTTCTTC. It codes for CASSKEPLTSGIYNEQFF.

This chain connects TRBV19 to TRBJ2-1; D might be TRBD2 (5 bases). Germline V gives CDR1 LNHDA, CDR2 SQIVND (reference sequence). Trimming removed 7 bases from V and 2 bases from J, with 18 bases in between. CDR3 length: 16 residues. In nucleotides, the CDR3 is TGTGCCAGTACCCCCGCGAGGTCAGCGGCCTACAATGAGCAGTTCTTC. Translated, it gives CASTPARSAAYNEQFF. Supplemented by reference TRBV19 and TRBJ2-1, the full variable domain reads DGGITQSPKYLFRKEGQNVTLSCEQNLNHDAMYWYRQDPGQGLRLIYYSQIVNDFQKGDIAEGYSVSREKKESFPLTVTSAQKNPTAFYLCASTPARSAAYNEQFFGPGTRLTVL.

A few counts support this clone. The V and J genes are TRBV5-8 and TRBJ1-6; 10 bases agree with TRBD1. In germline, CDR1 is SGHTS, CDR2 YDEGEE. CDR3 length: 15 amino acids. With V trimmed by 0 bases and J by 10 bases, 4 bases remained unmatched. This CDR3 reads CASSLAGTGESPLHF. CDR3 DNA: TGTGCCAGCAGCTTGGCCGGGACAGGGGAATCACCCCTCCACTTT.

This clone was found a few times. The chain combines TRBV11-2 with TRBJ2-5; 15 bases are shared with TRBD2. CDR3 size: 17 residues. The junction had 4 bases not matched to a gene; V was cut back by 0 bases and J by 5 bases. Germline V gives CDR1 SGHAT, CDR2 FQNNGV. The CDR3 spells CASSLDGTSGGRETQYF. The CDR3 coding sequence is TGTGCCAGCAGCTTAGATGGGACTAGCGGGGGGAGGGAGACCCAGTACTTC.

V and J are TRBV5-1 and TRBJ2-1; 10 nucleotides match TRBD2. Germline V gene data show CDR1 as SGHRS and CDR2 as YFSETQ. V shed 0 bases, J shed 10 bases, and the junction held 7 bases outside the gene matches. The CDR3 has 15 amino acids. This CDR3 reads CASSLESVAGGEQFF. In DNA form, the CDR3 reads TGCGCCAGCAGCTTGGAAAGTGTAGCGGGAGGCGAGCAGTTCTTC.

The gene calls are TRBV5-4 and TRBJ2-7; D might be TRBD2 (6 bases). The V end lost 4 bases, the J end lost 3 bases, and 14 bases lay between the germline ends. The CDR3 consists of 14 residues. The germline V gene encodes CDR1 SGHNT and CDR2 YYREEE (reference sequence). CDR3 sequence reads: CASSLMGGSYEQYF. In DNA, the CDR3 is TGTGCCAGCAGCCTCATGGGGGGAAGCTACGAGCAGTACTTC.

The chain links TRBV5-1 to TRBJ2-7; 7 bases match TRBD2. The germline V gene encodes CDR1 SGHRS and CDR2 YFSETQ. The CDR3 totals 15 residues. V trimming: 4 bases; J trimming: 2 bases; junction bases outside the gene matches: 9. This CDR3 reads CASSGWSGKAYEQYF. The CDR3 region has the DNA TGCGCCAGCAGCGGCTGGAGCGGGAAGGCCTACGAGCAGTACTTC.